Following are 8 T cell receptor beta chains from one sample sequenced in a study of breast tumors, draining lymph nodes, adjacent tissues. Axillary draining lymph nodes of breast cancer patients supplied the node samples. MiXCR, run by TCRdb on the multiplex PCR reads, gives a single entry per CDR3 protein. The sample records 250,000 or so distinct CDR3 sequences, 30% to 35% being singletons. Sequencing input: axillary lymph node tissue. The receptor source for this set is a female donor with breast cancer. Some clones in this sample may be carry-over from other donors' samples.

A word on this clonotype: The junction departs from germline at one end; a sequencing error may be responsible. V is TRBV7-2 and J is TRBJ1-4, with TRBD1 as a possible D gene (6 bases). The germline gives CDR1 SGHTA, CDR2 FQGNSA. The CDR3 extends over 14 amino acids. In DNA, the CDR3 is TGTGTCAGCAGCGAACAGGGAGGGAGTGAAAAACTGCTTTTT. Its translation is CVSSEQGGSEKLLF.

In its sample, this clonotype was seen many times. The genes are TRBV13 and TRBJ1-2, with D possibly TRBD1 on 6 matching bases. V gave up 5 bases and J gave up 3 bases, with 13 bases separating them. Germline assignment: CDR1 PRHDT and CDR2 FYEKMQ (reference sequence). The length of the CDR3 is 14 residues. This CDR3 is CASSPPGGDYGYTF. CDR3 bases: TGTGCCAGCAGCCCACCGGGGGGCGACTATGGCTACACCTTC.

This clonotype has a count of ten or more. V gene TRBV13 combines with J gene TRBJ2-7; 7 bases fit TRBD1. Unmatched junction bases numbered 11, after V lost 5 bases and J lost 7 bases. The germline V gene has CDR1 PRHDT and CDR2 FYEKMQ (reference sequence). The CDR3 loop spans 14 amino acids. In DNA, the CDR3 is TGTGCCAGCAGCCTACGGGACAGAATCGGGGAGCAGTACTTC. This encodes CASSLRDRIGEQYF.

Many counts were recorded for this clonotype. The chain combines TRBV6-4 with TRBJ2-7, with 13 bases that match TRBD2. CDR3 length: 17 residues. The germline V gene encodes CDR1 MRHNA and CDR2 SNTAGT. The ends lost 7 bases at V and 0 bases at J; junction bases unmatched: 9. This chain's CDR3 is CASTQTSGRTSSYEQYF. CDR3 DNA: TGTGCCAGCACTCAGACTAGCGGGAGGACTTCCTCCTACGAGCAGTACTTC.

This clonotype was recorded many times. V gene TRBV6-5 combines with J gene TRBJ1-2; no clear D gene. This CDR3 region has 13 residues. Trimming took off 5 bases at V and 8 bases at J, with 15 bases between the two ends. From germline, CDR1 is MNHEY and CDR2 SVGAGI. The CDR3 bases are TGTGCCAGCAGTAGCGGGCCCAGCTGGGGCTACACCTTC. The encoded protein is CASSSGPSWGYTF.

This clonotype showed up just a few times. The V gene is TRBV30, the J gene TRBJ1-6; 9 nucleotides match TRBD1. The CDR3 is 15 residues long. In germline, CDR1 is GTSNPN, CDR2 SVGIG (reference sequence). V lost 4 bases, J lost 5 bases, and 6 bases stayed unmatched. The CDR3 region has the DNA TGTGCCTGGAAAAAAAGGGACAGGGATAATTCACCCCTCCACTTT. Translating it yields CAWKKRDRDNSPLHF. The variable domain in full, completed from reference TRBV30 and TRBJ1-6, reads SQTIHQWPATLVQPVGSPLSLECTVEGTSNPNLYWYRQAAGRGLQLLFYSVGIGQISSEVPQNLSASRPQDRQFILSSKKLLLSDSGFYLCAWKKRDRDNSPLHFGNGTRLTVT.

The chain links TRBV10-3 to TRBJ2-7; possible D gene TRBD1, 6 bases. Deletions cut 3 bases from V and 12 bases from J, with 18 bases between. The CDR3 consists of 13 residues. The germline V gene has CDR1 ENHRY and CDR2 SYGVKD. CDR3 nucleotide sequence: TGTGCCATCAGTGATGGGGACAAGCCACAACGGTACTTC. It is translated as CAISDGDKPQRYF.

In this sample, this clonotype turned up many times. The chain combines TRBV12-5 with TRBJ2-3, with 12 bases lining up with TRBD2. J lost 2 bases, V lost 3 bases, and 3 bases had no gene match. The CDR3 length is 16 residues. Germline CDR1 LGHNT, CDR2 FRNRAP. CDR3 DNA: TGTGCTAGTGGTTTAGGGACTAGCGGGCCCACAGATACGCAGTATTTT. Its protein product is CASGLGTSGPTDTQYF.